This is a list of T cell receptor beta chains from one sample in a study of blood T cell repertoires in COVID-19. Profiled with immunoSEQ multiplex PCR; TCRdb holds only in-frame clones, not every one. The sample shows roughly 250,000 clones, 70% to 90% of them seen only once. Sequenced material: PBMCs or T cells enriched from blood (not recorded which). The source of these receptors is a woman in her forties or fifties who had recovered from COVID-19. CDR3s include the opening cysteine and the closing phenylalanine or tryptophan. The order of the fields is V gene, J gene, CDR3 protein.

TRBV6-4	TRBJ1-1	CASSVTVTTEAFF
TRBV3-1/TRBV3-2	TRBJ1-1	CASSQDLNRGSEAFF
TRBV5-1	TRBJ2-5	CASSFGTALQETQYF
TRBV12-3/TRBV12-4	TRBJ1-1	CASSLGGRTEAFF
TRBV11-2	TRBJ2-1	CASSLISHTRLFF
TRBV11-1	TRBJ2-5	CASRTVETQYF
TRBV3-1/TRBV3-2	TRBJ2-6	CASSPRAGGPGPSGANVLTF
TRBV18	TRBJ1-1	CASSPSQLGVSGNTEAFF
TRBV7-9	TRBJ2-3	CASSVYSGTDTQYF
TRBV19	TRBJ1-1	CASSIGGQRDTEAFF
TRBV7-2	TRBJ2-3	CASSFTSGVNTQYF
TRBV28	TRBJ1-5	CASSSQGFMRQPQHF
TRBV27	TRBJ2-3	CASTPGTDTQYF
TRBV4-1	TRBJ1-5	CASSQGVRALYSNQPQHF
TRBV7-3	TRBJ2-3	CASGGAPTDTQYF
TRBV4-1	TRBJ2-3	CASSQANSGYTDTQYF
TRBV5-4	TRBJ2-7	CASSLGTSGRGEQYF
TRBV7-8	TRBJ2-5	CASSSREQETQYF
TRBV30	TRBJ1-3	CAWSVGGFAVYF
TRBV20-1	TRBJ2-7	CSASTGGGEQYF
TRBV7-3	TRBJ2-2	CASSLLSVPGELFF
TRBV15	TRBJ1-5	CATSRAGTGRTNQPQHF
TRBV11-1	TRBJ1-1	CASSSGHLNTEAFF
TRBV29-1	TRBJ2-7	CSVADSDEQYF
TRBV3-1/TRBV3-2	TRBJ2-1	CASSQAYNEQFF
TRBV2	TRBJ2-6	CASRDGGSSGANVLTF
TRBV5-1	TRBJ2-7	CASSFFSRTGVEQYF
TRBV7-9	TRBJ2-3	CASSLVLGEGDTQYF
TRBV21-1	TRBJ1-2	CASSKTGGDGYTF
TRBV27	TRBJ2-1	CASTPDRGPYNEQFF
TRBV7-9	TRBJ1-4	CASSWDKPNEKLFF
TRBV5-8	TRBJ2-7	CASSLRTGAYEQYF
TRBV28	TRBJ1-2	CASSHGQLYGYTF
TRBV28	TRBJ1-2	CASRMIQGGIYGYTF
TRBV6-1	TRBJ1-6	CASSEVLGRVNNSPLHF
TRBV20-1	TRBJ1-1	CSASATGMAEAFF
TRBV28	TRBJ2-1	CASTLTGTSGRNEQFF
TRBV18	TRBJ1-1	CASSPLGQGLGGTEAFF
TRBV5-1	TRBJ2-3	CASSLLASVADTQYF
TRBV29-1	TRBJ2-5	CSVRTGEETQYF